This entry concerns a single T cell receptor beta chain. Its target antigen remains unknown. No clone much larger than this one lies a single base away; base qualities are absent. This entry comes from a study of graft-versus-host responses after intestinal transplantation (dated by TCRdb to the early 2020s). About the full investigation: Recipients received multivisceral, liver-intestinal, or isolated intestinal transplants. Every recipient was given anti-thymocyte globulin induction, then maintenance tacrolimus and steroids for 3 to 4 years. To identify alloreactive clones, pre-transplant mixed lymphocyte reaction products were sequenced and compared with unstimulated pre-transplant donor and recipient T cells. Rather than being sequenced by the commercial service, samples from a few later patients were sequenced in-house on an Illumina MiSeq and processed with MiXCR. Of the roughly 25 intestinal transplant recipients enrolled in the cohort, one of whom was a retransplant, 3 patients without pretransplant specimens were excluded. Donor T cell macrochimerism was defined as a peak of at least 4% donor T cells among recipient peripheral blood mononuclear cells. Bulk TCR-beta CDR3 sequencing was used to track graft-versus-host and host-versus-graft alloreactive T cell clones in the graft, circulation and bone marrow after intestinal transplantation.

The CDR1 and CDR2 encoded by the germline V gene (reference sequence) are MNHEY and SMNVEV. V is trimmed back by 6 bases and J by 4 bases, and the junction contains 4 bases that no gene match accounts for. Spanning cysteine to phenylalanine, the CDR3 consists of 15 amino acids. Of all the DNA, just the CDR3 is kept, 45 bases in frame from base 1. The protocol used for the library was the immunoSEQ multiplex PCR assay. For most patients, genomic DNA was isolated with the Qiagen DNeasy Blood and Tissue Kit and sent frozen to Adaptive Biotechnologies for TCR sequencing. For most patients, high-throughput TCR-beta CDR3 sequencing of genomic DNA was performed by Adaptive Biotechnologies. Processing in the source paper ran as follows. TCR sequencing data were retrieved from Adaptive's ImmunoSEQ software for around 20 patients, whereas a few other patients were processed with MiXCR and VDJtools. To correct CD4 versus CD8 sorting errors, sequences present in both subsets at a frequency ratio below 5:1 were removed. CDR3 nucleotide sequences shared between donor and recipient were removed because their origin could not be assigned. Alloreactive clones required at least 2-fold expansion over unstimulated cells and minimum CFSE-low frequency of 0.002% (template counts) or 0.001% (read counts). Clones were considered mappable if detected in sequenced pre-transplant spleen, lymph node, or MLR CFSE-low populations of the donor or recipient. The cumulative frequency of alloreactive clones was calculated as a percentage of all sequences, weighted by copy number. TCRdb stores this immuneACCESS table with in-frame sequences only. Part of the clones is absent; in the studies checked, under half of the shortfall reflects unresolved V genes, and no reason is known for the rest. Clone size and the V and J calls come from that table; the DNA yielded D and trimming. The sample table records about 90,000 clones; just under 95% of these occur just once. The ten largest account for about 1.1% of the sample.

The time point label, read with the paper, signifies: cells obtained before transplantation from donor or recipient. CD3+CD4+ and CD3+CD8+ populations were FACS-sorted from unstimulated pre-transplant donor and recipient cells taken from spleen or lymph nodes. Results and caveats for the whole study, not just this receptor: Early after transplant, peak levels of circulating GvH clones were associated with declines in HvG clones. The relatively low number and heterogeneity of intestinal transplant patients limited the conclusions. GvH clones were detected in recipient bone marrow, and some of these GvH clones were observed earlier in ileal mucosa or blood, consistent with an intestinal mucosal origin. In the allografts of patients with donor T cell macrochimerism, GvH to HvG T cell clonal ratios were high.

Sequencing used unstimulated CD8+ T cells sorted from spleen or lymph node cells, obtained before transplant. This clonotype originated in a human donor who was the organ donor for an intestinal transplant. This chain is built from TRBV27 and TRBJ2-2; 11 nucleotides in the junction match TRBD2. CDR3 loop: CASSLAGGSTGELFF. The nucleotide sequence reads as follows: TGTGCCAGCAGCCTAGCGGGAGGTAGCACCGGGGAGCTGTTTTTT.